This paragraph covers one T cell receptor beta chain sequence. It has no known antigen specificity. Base qualities are missing; no much larger clone stands one base away. The data stem from a study of blood T cell repertoires in COVID-19 (dated by TCRdb to about 2020). With regard to the full study: Samples from collaborators originated in the United States, Italy and Spain and spanned both the acute and convalescent phases of COVID-19. Where HLA class I and class II types were available, the types were taken from metadata supplied by the sample provider, not from assay-based typing. The repertoires were made available in a free public database intended to serve as a resource for research on the immune response to SARS-CoV-2. The material from the prospective study consisted of cDNA or gDNA derived from T cells, B-cell-depleted T cells, or PBMCs. The samples were drawn from the first 160 participants of the ongoing ImmuneRACE study and from over a thousand subjects provided by 6 global collaborators. Subjects who had been exposed to COVID-19, were actively infected with it, or had recovered from it provided the deeply sampled blood TCRbeta repertoires that made up the dataset. Sample metadata almost always included a de-identified subject ID, COVID-19 status, age in years and sex.

The CDR3 starts with the cysteine, ends with the phenylalanine, and has 16 residues. Only the CDR3 part of the read is kept: 48 bases, read in frame from the first base. Germline trimming: 1 base from V, 9 bases from J; junction bases outside gene matches: 7. The germline V gene (reference sequence) provides CDR1 LNHNV and CDR2 YYDKDF. Results the study describes overall, beyond this receptor: The amount of clinical and demographic metadata varied by source and participant and was provided uncurated.

Each collaborating institution followed its own protocols to collect whole blood in K2EDTA tubes. For TCRbeta analysis, collaborator samples were shipped as frozen whole blood, as isolated PBMCs, or as DNA extracted from either sample type. TCRbeta CDR3 regions were amplified from genomic DNA by means of the immunoSEQ Assay, a bias-controlled multiplex PCR. The authors processed their data as follows. The number of nucleated cells in each sample was estimated by amplification of reference gene primers within the assay. To quantify the absolute abundance of each unique TCRbeta CDR3 rearrangement, sequence reads were collapsed and filtered. Productive Simpson clonality was computed per sample as the square root of Simpson's diversity index over productive rearrangements. This is the immuneACCESS table as TCRdb keeps it, with only in-frame sequences that have V and J called. A part of the clones is gone; compared with another copy, unresolved V genes explain less than half, and the rest is unexplained. V, J and clone size derive from that table, while D and trimming were established from the DNA sequence. Here the sample has 85,000 to 90,000 clones; around 86% occur a single time. Of the sample, roughly 1.2% is held by the ten largest clones.

The receptor was derived from a human donor in a cohort sampled during active COVID-19. Material for sequencing was peripheral blood. The sequence links TRBV15 to TRBJ1-6; 9 middle bases align to TRBD1. The encoded CDR3 is CATSRGGRTGASPLHF. The nucleotides are TGTGCCACCAGCAGAGGAGGGCGGACAGGGGCTTCACCCCTCCACTTT.